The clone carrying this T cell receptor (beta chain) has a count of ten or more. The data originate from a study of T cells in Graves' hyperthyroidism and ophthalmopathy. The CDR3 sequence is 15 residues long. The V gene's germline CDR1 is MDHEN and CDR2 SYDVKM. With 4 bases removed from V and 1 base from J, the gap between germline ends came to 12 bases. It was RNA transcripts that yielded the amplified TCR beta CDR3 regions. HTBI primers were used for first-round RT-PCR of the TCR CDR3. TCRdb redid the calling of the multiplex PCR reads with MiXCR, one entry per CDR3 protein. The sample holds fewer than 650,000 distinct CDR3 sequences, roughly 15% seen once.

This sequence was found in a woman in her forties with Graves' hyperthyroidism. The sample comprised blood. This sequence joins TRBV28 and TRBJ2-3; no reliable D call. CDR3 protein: CASSWQMSGTDTQYF. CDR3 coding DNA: TGTGCCAGCAGTTGGCAGATGTCGGGCACAGATACGCAGTATTTT.